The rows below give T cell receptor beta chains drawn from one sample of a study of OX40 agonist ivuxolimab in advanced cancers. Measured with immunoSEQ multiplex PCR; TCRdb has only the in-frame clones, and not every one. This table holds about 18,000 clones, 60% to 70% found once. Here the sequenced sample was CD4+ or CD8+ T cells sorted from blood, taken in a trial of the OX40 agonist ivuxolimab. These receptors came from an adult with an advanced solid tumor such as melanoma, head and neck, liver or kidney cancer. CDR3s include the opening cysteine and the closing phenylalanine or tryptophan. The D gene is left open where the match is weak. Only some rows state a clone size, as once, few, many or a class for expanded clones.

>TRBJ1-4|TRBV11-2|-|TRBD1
TGTGCCAGCAGCCTAAGACAGGGTCCTAATGAAAAACTGTTTTTT
CASSLRQGPNEKLFF
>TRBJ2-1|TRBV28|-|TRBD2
TGTGCCAGCAGTTTATTCGGGACTAGCGGGATCCCTGAGCAGTTCTTC
CASSLFGTSGIPEQFF
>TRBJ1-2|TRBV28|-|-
TGTGCCAGCAGTTTATCCTACGAGGGGAGCTATGGCTACACCTTC
CASSLSYEGSYGYTF
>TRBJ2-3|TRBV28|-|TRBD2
TGTGCCAGCAGCTCTCTAGCGGGAGCGGAGGGGACAGATACGCAGTATTTT
CASSSLAGAEGTDTQYF
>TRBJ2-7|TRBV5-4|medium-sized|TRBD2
TGTGCCAGCAGCTTGCTAGCGGGAGGTATATCCGAGCAGTACTTC
CASSLLAGGISEQYF
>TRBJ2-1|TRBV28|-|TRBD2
TGTGCCAGCAGTTCCGGACTAGATTACAATGAGCAGTTCTTC
CASSSGLDYNEQFF
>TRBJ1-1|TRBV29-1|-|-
TGCAGCGTTGAAGATCCGGGAGGAGGCGACACTGAAGCTTTCTTT
CSVEDPGGGDTEAFF
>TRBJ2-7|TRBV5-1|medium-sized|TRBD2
TGCGCCAGCAGCTTGGCCAGCGGGGGGCCTCAGGAGCAGTACTTC
CASSLASGGPQEQYF
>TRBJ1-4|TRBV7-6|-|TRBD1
TGTGCCAGCAGCTTAGTAGGAGGGGGCAATGAAAAACTGTTTTTT
CASSLVGGGNEKLFF
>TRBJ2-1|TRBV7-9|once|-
TGTGCCAGCAGCTCACAGGGAAGCAATGAGCAGTTCTTC
CASSSQGSNEQFF
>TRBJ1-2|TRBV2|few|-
TGTGCCAGCAGTGGGGCGGGAAACTATGGCTACACCTTC
CASSGAGNYGYTF
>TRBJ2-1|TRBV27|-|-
TGTGCCAGCAGTTTTGTAGATGAGCAGTTCTTC
CASSFVDEQFF
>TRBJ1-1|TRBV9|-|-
TGTGCCAGCAGCGTAGGGGTAGGGGACACTGAAGCTTTCTTT
CASSVGVGDTEAFF
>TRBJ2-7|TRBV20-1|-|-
TGCAGTGCCCGTCGGAAGTTTGAGCAGTACTTC
CSARRKFEQYF
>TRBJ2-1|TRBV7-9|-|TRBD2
TGTGCCAGCAGCCAAGCAACGGGAGGTAATAATGAGCAGTTCTTC
CASSQATGGNNEQFF
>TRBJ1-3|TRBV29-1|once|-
TGCAGCGTTGACGAGGGATCTGGAAACACCATATATTTT
CSVDEGSGNTIYF
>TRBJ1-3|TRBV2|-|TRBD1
TGTGCCAGCCACAATACAGGGGGCCGTGGAAACACCATATATTTT
CASHNTGGRGNTIYF
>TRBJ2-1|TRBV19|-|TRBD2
TGTGCCAGTAGTATAGATCTATCCGGGACTAGCGGGGCCTACAATGAGCAGTTCTTC
CASSIDLSGTSGAYNEQFF
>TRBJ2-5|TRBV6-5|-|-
TGTGCCAGCAGTTATGAGGCCGAAGAGACCCAGTACTTC
CASSYEAEETQYF
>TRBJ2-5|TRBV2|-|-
TGTGCCAGCAGTGAAGTGTACCAAGAGACCCAGTACTTC
CASSEVYQETQYF
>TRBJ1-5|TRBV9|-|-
TGTGCCAGCAGCGAAAATAGCAATCAGCCCCAGCATTTT
CASSENSNQPQHF
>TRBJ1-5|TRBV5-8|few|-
TGTGCCAGCAGCTCAGACTTACAGCCCCAGCATTTT
CASSSDLQPQHF
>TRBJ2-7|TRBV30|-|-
TGTGCCTGGAGTGGAGGGGTAACAGGGGAGCAGTACTTC
CAWSGGVTGEQYF
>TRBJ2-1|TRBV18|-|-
TGTGCCAGCTCACCACCTATAGGTTCCTACAATGAGCAGTTCTTC
CASSPPIGSYNEQFF
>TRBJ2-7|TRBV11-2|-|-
TGTGCCAGCAGCGCGGGACAGACTTACGAGCAGTACTTC
CASSAGQTYEQYF
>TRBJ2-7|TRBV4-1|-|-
TGCGCCAGCAGTCTGGACTGGTCCTACGAGCAGTACTTC
CASSLDWSYEQYF
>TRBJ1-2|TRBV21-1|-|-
TGTGCCAGCAGCAAAGGCTCCGGGACAGGGGAAGAAGGCTACACCTTC
CASSKGSGTGEEGYTF
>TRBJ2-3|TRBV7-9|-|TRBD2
TGTGCCAGCGCAACAGCGGGGCCCGGTGCTCCCACAGATACGCAGTATTTT
CASATAGPGAPTDTQYF
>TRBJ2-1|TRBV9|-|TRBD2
TGTGCCAGCAGCGTAGCGACTAGCGGGTTCCCGGATGAGCAGTTCTTC
CASSVATSGFPDEQFF
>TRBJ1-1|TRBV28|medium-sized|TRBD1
TGTGCCAGCAGTCCCGGACAGGTTTACACTGAAGCTTTCTTT
CASSPGQVYTEAFF
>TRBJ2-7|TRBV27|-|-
TGTGCCAGCAGAAGACGCAATTGGGGGATGGACGAGCAGTACTTC
CASRRRNWGMDEQYF
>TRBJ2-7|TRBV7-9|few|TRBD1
TGTGCCAGCAGCTTGGGGACAGGGGGTGTCGACGAGCAGTACTTC
CASSLGTGGVDEQYF
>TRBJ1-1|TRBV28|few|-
TGTGCCAGCAGCCTGGGGTCCTTT
CASSLGSF
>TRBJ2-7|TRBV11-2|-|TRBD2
TGTGCCAGCAGTCCCCCTGCGGGAGTTTACGAGCAGTACTTC
CASSPPAGVYEQYF
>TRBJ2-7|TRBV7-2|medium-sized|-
TGTGCCAGCAGCTTGAGGGACACCTCCTACGAGCAGTACTTC
CASSLRDTSYEQYF